The rows below give T cell receptor beta chains drawn from one sample of a study of OX40 agonist ivuxolimab in advanced cancers. Method: immunoSEQ multiplex PCR; TCRdb's copy keeps in-frame clones and lacks some. The sample carries some 70,000 clones, about four fifths recorded once. The sequenced sample was CD4+ or CD8+ T cells sorted from blood, obtained in a trial of the OX40 agonist ivuxolimab. Receptors originate from an adult with an advanced solid tumor such as melanoma, head and neck, liver or kidney cancer. Both conserved end residues are part of each CDR3. A D gene is named only where the DNA matches it firmly. Clone size is stated in some rows and not others, as once, few, many or a class when expanded.

v_gene,j_gene,abundance,d_gene,CDR3nt,CDR3aa
TRBV5-4,TRBJ2-2,NA,NA,TGTGCCAGCAGCGGGGGCTCCACCGGGGAGCTGTTTTTT,CASSGGSTGELFF
TRBV30,TRBJ1-4,NA,NA,TGTGCATATAGGGTTTATGAAAAACTGTTTTTT,CAYRVYEKLFF
TRBV19,TRBJ1-1,NA,NA,TGTGCCAGTAGTTATGACCACGATACTGAAGCTTTCTTT,CASSYDHDTEAFF
TRBV2,TRBJ1-2,NA,NA,TGTGCCAGCAGTGAAGAGGGTGGCTATGGCTACACCTTC,CASSEEGGYGYTF
TRBV18,TRBJ2-5,NA,TRBD2,TGTGCTAGCTCACCCGCGCTAGCGGGGCGGGAGACCCAGTACTTC,CASSPALAGRETQYF
TRBV27,TRBJ1-6,once,NA,TGTGCCAGCAGTTTGGAGTGGGGGGGGGTTTCACCCCTCCACTTT,CASSLEWGGVSPLHF
TRBV10-3,TRBJ1-3,NA,NA,TGTGCCATCAGAGACCCATTGGGCGGAAACACCATATATTTT,CAIRDPLGGNTIYF
TRBV2,TRBJ1-6,few,NA,TGTGCCAGCAGCCTCTCCCGACAGCCTAATTCACCCCTCCACTTT,CASSLSRQPNSPLHF
TRBV29-1,TRBJ1-2,NA,NA,TGCAGCGCCTCCCCGGGGGGGGGAGGCTACACCTTC,CSASPGGGGYTF
TRBV13,TRBJ1-4,NA,NA,TGTGCCAGCAATTTTTCCTCAGGACAAAGGATTTTT,CASNFSSGQRIF
TRBV5-6,TRBJ2-7,NA,TRBD2,TGTGCCAGCAGCCCCAGGGGACTAGCCTCCTACGAGCAGTACTTC,CASSPRGLASYEQYF